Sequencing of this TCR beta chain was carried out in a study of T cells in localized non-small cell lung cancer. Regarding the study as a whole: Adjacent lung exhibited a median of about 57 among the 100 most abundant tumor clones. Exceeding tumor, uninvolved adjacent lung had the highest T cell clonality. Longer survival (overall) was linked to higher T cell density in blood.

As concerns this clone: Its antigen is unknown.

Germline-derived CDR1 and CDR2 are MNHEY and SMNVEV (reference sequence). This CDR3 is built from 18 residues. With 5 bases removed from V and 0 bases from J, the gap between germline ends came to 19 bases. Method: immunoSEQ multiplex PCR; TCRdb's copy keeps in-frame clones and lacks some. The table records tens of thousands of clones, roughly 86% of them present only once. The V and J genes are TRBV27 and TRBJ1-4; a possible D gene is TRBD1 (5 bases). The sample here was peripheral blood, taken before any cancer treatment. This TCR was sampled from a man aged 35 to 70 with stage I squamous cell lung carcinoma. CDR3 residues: CASSRQGGGFATNEKLFF. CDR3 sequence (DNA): TGTGCCAGCAGTCGCCAGGGTGGAGGTTTTGCAACTAATGAAAAACTGTTTTTT.